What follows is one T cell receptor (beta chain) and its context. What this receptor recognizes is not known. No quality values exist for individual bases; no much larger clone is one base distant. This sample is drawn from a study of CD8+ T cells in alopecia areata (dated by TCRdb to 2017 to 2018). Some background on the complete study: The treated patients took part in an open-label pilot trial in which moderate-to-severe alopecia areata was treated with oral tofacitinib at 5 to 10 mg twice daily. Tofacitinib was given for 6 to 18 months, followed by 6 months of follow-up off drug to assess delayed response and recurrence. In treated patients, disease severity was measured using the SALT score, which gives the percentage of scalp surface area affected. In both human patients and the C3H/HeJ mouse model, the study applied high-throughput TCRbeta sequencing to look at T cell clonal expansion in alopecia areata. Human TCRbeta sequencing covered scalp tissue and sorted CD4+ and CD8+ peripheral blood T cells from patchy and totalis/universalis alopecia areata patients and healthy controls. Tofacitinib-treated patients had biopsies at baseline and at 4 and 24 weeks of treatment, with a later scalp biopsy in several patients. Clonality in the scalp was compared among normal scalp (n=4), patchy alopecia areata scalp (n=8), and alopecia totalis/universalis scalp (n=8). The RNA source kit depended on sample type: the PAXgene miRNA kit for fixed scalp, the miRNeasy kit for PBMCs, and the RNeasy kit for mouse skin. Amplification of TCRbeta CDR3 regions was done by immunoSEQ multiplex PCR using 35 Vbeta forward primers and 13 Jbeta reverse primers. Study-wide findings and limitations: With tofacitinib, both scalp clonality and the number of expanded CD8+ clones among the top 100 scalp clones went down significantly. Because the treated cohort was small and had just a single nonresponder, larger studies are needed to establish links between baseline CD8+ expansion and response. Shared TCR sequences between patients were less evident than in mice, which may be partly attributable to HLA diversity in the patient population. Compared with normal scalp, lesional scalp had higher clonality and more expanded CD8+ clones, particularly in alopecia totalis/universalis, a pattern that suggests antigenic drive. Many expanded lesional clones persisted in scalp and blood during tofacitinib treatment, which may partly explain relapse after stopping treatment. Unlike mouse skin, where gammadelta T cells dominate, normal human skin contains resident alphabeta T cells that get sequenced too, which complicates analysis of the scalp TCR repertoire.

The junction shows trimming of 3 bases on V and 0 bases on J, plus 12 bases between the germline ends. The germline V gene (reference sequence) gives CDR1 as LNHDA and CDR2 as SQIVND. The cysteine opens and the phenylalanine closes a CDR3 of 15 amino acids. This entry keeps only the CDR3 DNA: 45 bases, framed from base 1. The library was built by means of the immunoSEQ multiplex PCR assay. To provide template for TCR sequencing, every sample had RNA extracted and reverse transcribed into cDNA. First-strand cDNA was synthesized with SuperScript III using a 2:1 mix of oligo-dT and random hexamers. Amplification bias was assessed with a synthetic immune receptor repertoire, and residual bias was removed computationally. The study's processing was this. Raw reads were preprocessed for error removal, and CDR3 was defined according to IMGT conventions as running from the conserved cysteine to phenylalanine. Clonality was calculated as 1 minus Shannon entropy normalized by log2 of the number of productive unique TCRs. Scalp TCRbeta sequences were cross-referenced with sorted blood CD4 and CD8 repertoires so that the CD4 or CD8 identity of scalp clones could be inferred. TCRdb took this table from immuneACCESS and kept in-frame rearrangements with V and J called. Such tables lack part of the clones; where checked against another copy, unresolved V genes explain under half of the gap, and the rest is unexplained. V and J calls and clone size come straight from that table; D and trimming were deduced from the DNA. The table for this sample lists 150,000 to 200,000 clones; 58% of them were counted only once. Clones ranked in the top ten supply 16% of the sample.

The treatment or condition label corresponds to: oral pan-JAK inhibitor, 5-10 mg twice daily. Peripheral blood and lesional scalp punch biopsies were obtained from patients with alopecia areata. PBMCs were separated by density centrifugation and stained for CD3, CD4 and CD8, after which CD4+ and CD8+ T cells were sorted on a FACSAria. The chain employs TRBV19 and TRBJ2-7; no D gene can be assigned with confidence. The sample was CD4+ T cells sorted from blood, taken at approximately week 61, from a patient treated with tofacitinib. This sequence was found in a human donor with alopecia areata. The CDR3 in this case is CASSIGSLGSYEQYF. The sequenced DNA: TGTGCCAGTAGTATTGGATCTCTGGGCTCCTACGAGCAGTACTTC. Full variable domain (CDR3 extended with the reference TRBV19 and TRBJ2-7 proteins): DGGITQSPKYLFRKEGQNVTLSCEQNLNHDAMYWYRQDPGQGLRLIYYSQIVNDFQKGDIAEGYSVSREKKESFPLTVTSAQKNPTAFYLCASSIGSLGSYEQYFGPGTRLTVT.